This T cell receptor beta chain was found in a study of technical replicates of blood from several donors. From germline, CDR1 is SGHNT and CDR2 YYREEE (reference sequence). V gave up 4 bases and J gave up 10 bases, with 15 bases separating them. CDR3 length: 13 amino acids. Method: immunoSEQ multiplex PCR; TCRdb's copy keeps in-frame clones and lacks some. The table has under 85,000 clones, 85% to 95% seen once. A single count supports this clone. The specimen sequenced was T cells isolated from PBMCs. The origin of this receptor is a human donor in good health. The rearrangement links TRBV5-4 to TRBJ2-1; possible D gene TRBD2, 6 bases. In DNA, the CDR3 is TGTGCCAGCAGCCCCCAGGGACTTCTGGAGCAGTTCTTC. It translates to CASSPQGLLEQFF.